This T cell receptor beta chain comes out of a study of blood T cell repertoires in COVID-19. Study context: Spain, Italy and the United States supplied samples that represented acute and convalescent COVID-19. The analysed material was cDNA or gDNA that came from T cells, B-cell-depleted T cells, or PBMCs.

Seattle participants joined during active infection and were tracked over time. In the original workflow: The authors estimated nucleated cell counts from reference gene primer amplification. The table came from immunoSEQ multiplex PCR; TCRdb's copy has only in-frame clones and leaves some out. D and trimming come from the DNA, and the V and J calls and clone size come from that table. The table lists about 170,000 clones, approximately 86% of them singletons. Germline values: CDR1 SGHRS, CDR2 YFSETQ. CDR3 size: 16 residues. V was clipped by 4 bases and J by 0 bases, with 11 bases between them. This TCR came from a woman of 80 years or more with COVID-19, enrolled during active disease. The chain joins TRBV5-1 to TRBJ2-6, with TRBD1 as a possible D gene (6 bases). The sequenced sample consisted of peripheral blood. This CDR3 reads CASSPRDNSGANVLTF. For the CDR3, the DNA is TGCGCCAGCAGCCCCCGGGACAACTCTGGGGCCAACGTCCTGACTTTC.